This is a list of T cell receptor beta chains from one sample in a study of human T cells and chemical hapten exposure. MiXCR, applied by TCRdb to the RACE reads, yields one record per CDR3 protein. The sample lists 40,000 to 50,000 distinct CDR3 sequences, around 12% occurring once. The sample here was whole blood, taken in connection with sensitization to the hapten diphenylcyclopropenone (DPC). These receptors were obtained from a woman in her twenties or thirties with alopecia areata. Some clones in this sample may be carry-over from other donors' samples. The CDR3 runs from the conserved cysteine through the conserved F or W. D genes are given only for firm matches. A row's size may be missing; if present it is once, few, many or a size class.

abundance	v_gene	d_gene	len	j_gene	CDR3aa	CDR3nt
-	TRBV4-1	TRBD1	15	TRBJ2-7	CASSQVGTGTYEQYF	TGCGCCAGCAGCCAGGTTGGGACAGGGACCTACGAGCAGTACTTC
-	TRBV27	TRBD2	15	TRBJ2-7	CASSFRAGGTYEQYF	TGTGCCAGCAGTTTCAGAGCGGGAGGGACCTACGAGCAGTACTTC
many	TRBV5-1	-	15	TRBJ2-7	CASSEGGLRSYEQYF	TGCGCCAGCAGCGAGGGGGGACTAAGATCCTACGAGCAGTACTTC
many	TRBV5-6	-	13	TRBJ2-7	CASSLISTYEQYF	TGTGCCAGCAGCTTGATATCAACCTACGAGCAGTACTTC
few	TRBV7-9	-	13	TRBJ2-1	CASSFRSDNEQFF	TGTGCCAGCAGCTTCAGGAGCGATAATGAGCAGTTCTTC
-	TRBV12-3/TRBV12-4	-	18	TRBJ2-3	CASSLEERVTHSTDTQYF	TGTGCCAGCAGTTTGGAGGAGCGGGTAACCCATAGCACAGATACGCAGTATTTT
-	TRBV20-1	-	14	TRBJ2-6	CSASRGTGANVLTF	TGCAGTGCCAGCCGGGGGACCGGGGCCAACGTCCTGACTTTC
-	TRBV7-2	TRBD2	15	TRBJ2-5	CASSATGTRGETQYF	TGTGCCAGCAGCGCAACCGGGACTAGGGGAGAGACCCAGTACTTC
many	TRBV28	TRBD1	16	TRBJ1-1	CASISGQALGSAEAFF	TGTGCCAGCATATCGGGACAGGCGCTAGGGTCCGCTGAAGCTTTCTTT
many	TRBV3-2	-	14	TRBJ2-7	CASSQAPGSHEQYF	TGTGCCAGCAGCCAAGCCCCGGGCAGCCACGAGCAGTACTTC
-	TRBV6-2/TRBV6-3	-	18	TRBJ2-2	CASSYRDSRKGNTGELFF	TGTGCCAGCAGTTACCGGGACTCCAGAAAGGGAAACACCGGGGAGCTGTTTTTT
-	TRBV12-3/TRBV12-4	-	14	TRBJ1-2	CASSRMGRDYGYTF	TGTGCCAGCAGCCGTATGGGGAGGGACTATGGCTACACCTTC
many	TRBV28	-	11	TRBJ2-7	CASSLYDEQYF	TGTGCCAGCAGTCTATACGACGAGCAGTACTTC
-	TRBV27	-	18	TRBJ2-3	CASSPRPNHRAAADTQYF	TGTGCCAGCAGTCCCCGGCCTAACCACCGGGCAGCGGCAGATACGCAGTATTTT
-	TRBV27	-	16	TRBJ2-2	CASSLLPRRDTGELFF	TGTGCCAGCAGTTTACTTCCCCGGAGGGACACCGGGGAGCTGTTTTTT
few	TRBV3-1	-	14	TRBJ2-3	CASSSRGGGDTQYF	TGTGCCAGCAGCTCCCGGGGTGGGGGAGATACGCAGTATTTT
many	TRBV11-2	-	15	TRBJ2-3	CASSLAGGAADTQYF	TGTGCCAGCAGCTTAGCCGGGGGCGCCGCAGATACGCAGTATTTT
many	TRBV6-2/TRBV6-3	-	14	TRBJ1-5	CASSYSGENQPQHF	TGTGCCAGCAGTTACTCAGGGGAAAATCAGCCCCAGCATTTT
few	TRBV3-1	-	12	TRBJ2-1	CASSQEGLRKFF	TGTGCCAGCAGCCAAGAGGGGTTGCGAAAGTTCTTC
few	TRBV6-2/TRBV6-3	-	11	TRBJ2-3	CASSFRDTQYF	TGTGCCAGCAGCTTTAGAGATACGCAGTATTTT
few	TRBV11-2	-	14	TRBJ2-6	CASSDWSGANVLTF	TGTGCCAGCAGTGATTGGTCTGGGGCCAACGTCCTGACTTTC
-	TRBV2	TRBD2	14	TRBJ2-1	CASSYQRGYNEQFF	TGTGCCAGCAGTTACCAGCGGGGATACAATGAGCAGTTCTTC
few	TRBV11-2	-	16	TRBJ1-6	CASSLVVPHYNSPLHF	TGTGCCAGCAGCTTAGTCGTTCCTCACTATAATTCACCCCTCCACTTT
-	TRBV11-2	-	17	TRBJ2-6	CASSTQGGLSGANVLTF	TGTGCCAGCAGCACGCAAGGTGGCCTCTCTGGGGCCAACGTCCTGACTTTC
few	TRBV2	-	15	TRBJ1-4	CASSRQEPDNEKLFF	TGTGCCAGCAGCCGACAGGAACCTGATAATGAAAAACTGTTTTTT
many	TRBV20-1	-	14	TRBJ2-1	CSASWRRHYNEQFF	TGCAGTGCTAGTTGGCGGAGACACTACAATGAGCAGTTCTTC
-	TRBV7-9	-	14	TRBJ1-5	CASSEGGRAQPQHF	TGTGCCAGCAGCGAGGGGGGTAGGGCCCAGCCCCAGCATTTT
many	TRBV7-9	-	15	TRBJ1-2	CASSILDGLVYGYTF	TGTGCCAGCAGCATCTTGGACGGACTAGTCTATGGCTACACCTTC
many	TRBV18	TRBD1	16	TRBJ1-2	CASSPMDRGQFYGYTF	TGTGCCAGCTCACCCATGGACAGGGGCCAATTCTATGGCTACACCTTC
-	TRBV28	-	11	TRBJ2-3	CASSVIDTQYF	TGTGCCAGCAGTGTGATAGATACGCAGTATTTT
-	TRBV5-4	-	14	TRBJ2-5	CASSLSDSQETQYF	TGTGCCAGCAGCTTGAGTGACAGTCAAGAGACCCAGTACTTC
few	TRBV7-2	-	11	TRBJ1-1	CASSPYTEAFF	TGTGCCAGCAGCCCCTACACTGAAGCTTTCTTT
few	TRBV10-3	-	13	TRBJ2-7	CATDSGHLDEQYF	TGTGCCACCGACTCGGGCCACCTGGACGAGCAGTACTTC
many	TRBV6-6	TRBD1	17	TRBJ1-1	CASSYVGTGGLNTEAFF	TGTGCCAGCAGTTACGTGGGGACAGGGGGCTTGAACACTGAAGCTTTCTTT
-	TRBV6-6	TRBD2	18	TRBJ2-3	CASSRPTSGATSTDTQYF	TGTGCCAGCAGTCGCCCCACTAGCGGTGCGACTAGCACAGATACGCAGTATTTT
few	TRBV7-2	-	16	TRBJ1-5	CASSLGLLGSNQPQHF	TGTGCCAGCAGCTTAGGTCTATTAGGTAGCAATCAGCCCCAGCATTTT
few	TRBV6-2/TRBV6-3	TRBD2	14	TRBJ2-1	CASTASGRAGEQFF	TGTGCCAGCACAGCTAGCGGGAGGGCCGGGGAGCAGTTCTTC
many	TRBV2	TRBD1	16	TRBJ1-1	CASSQTGTGLNTEAFF	TGTGCCAGCAGCCAAACGGGGACAGGGCTGAACACTGAAGCTTTCTTT
-	TRBV19	-	15	TRBJ2-7	CASSGMPVGVYEQYF	TGTGCCAGTAGTGGTATGCCTGTGGGGGTATACGAGCAGTACTTC
few	TRBV11-2	-	15	TRBJ2-5	CASSLQGGSQETQYF	TGTGCCAGCAGCTTACAAGGGGGGTCACAGGAGACCCAGTACTTC
many	TRBV10-3	-	12	TRBJ2-7	CAIGTVSYEQYF	TGTGCCATCGGGACGGTATCCTACGAGCAGTACTTC
few	TRBV5-1	-	14	TRBJ2-5	CASSLGTDQETQYF	TGCGCCAGCAGCTTGGGGACAGACCAAGAGACCCAGTACTTC
many	TRBV7-2	-	15	TRBJ1-5	CASSLEAGINQPQHF	TGTGCCAGCAGCTTAGAGGCAGGCATTAATCAGCCCCAGCATTTT
many	TRBV20-1	-	15	TRBJ2-3	CSADPLSRQTDTQYF	TGCAGTGCTGATCCCCTGAGTAGACAGACCGATACGCAGTATTTT
few	TRBV2	-	16	TRBJ1-3	CASSDKSRDSGNTIYF	TGTGCCAGCAGTGACAAAAGCCGGGACTCTGGAAACACCATATATTTT
few	TRBV20-1	TRBD1	14	TRBJ1-5	CSAHHRDRGQPQHF	TGCAGTGCTCATCACCGGGACAGAGGACAGCCCCAGCATTTT
-	TRBV9	TRBD2	16	TRBJ2-7	CASSANLAGAWDEQYF	TGTGCCAGCAGCGCCAACCTAGCGGGAGCGTGGGACGAGCAGTACTTC
many	TRBV10-3	-	12	TRBJ2-5	CAISDGTGTQYF	TGTGCCATCAGTGACGGGACGGGGACCCAGTACTTC
once	TRBV28	TRBD2	13	TRBJ2-5	CASTRGDRETQYF	TGTGCCAGCACCCGGGGGGATAGAGAGACCCAGTACTTC
many	TRBV29-1	TRBD1	13	TRBJ1-1	CSVAGQGGTEAFF	TGCAGCGTAGCTGGACAGGGGGGTACTGAAGCTTTCTTT
few	TRBV12-3/TRBV12-4	TRBD2	12	TRBJ2-7	CASSGGEGEQYF	TGTGCCAGCAGTGGGGGGGAGGGCGAGCAGTACTTC
-	TRBV27	-	13	TRBJ2-7	CASAARPGTEQYF	TGTGCCAGCGCTGCACGCCCGGGGACGGAGCAGTACTTC
many	TRBV11-2	-	16	TRBJ2-2	CASSLGPQINTGELFF	TGTGCCAGCAGCTTAGGACCACAGATTAACACCGGGGAGCTGTTTTTT
many	TRBV5-1	TRBD2	15	TRBJ2-1	CASSLDAGGYNEQFF	TGCGCCAGCAGCTTGGACGCGGGAGGGTACAATGAGCAGTTCTTC
many	TRBV7-2	-	13	TRBJ2-1	CASSPRDWSEQFF	TGTGCCAGCAGCCCCCGGGACTGGAGTGAGCAGTTCTTC